Listed here are 13 T cell receptor beta chains from one sample, sequenced in a study of beta chain features in type 1 diabetes. Findings and caveats of the study: Type 1 diabetes patients showed a moderate but significant shortening of TCRB CDR3s in all four CD4+ subsets.

These receptors lack a known antigen. Every isolated RNA sample was fully reverse transcribed, so sequencing captured expressed TCRB transcripts. Method: immunoSEQ multiplex PCR; TCRdb's copy keeps in-frame clones and lacks some. The sample shows 500,000 to 800,000 clones, 9.5% to 15% of them seen only once. The sequenced sample was naive CD4+ T cells from blood. The source of these receptors is a man under 40 with type 1 diabetes.

This clone occurred a few times. V gene TRBV5-4 combines with J gene TRBJ1-6; no reliable D call. Germline V gene data show CDR1 as SGHNT and CDR2 as YYREEE (reference sequence). V lost 0 bases and J 7 bases, leaving 17 bases between the germline ends. The length of the CDR3 is 17 residues. CDR3 sequence: CASSLGQSTDWNSPLHF. The CDR3, as DNA: TGTGCCAGCAGCTTGGGTCAGTCGACCGACTGGAATTCACCCCTCCACTTT.

This chain uses TRBV19 with TRBJ2-4; D possibly corresponds to TRBD1 (6 bases). This CDR3 comprises 16 residues. The germline V gene encodes CDR1 LNHDA and CDR2 SQIVND (reference sequence). Between the trimmed V and J ends, which lost 3 bases and 2 bases, there was a span of 14 bases. The CDR3: CASSILDRFPKNIQYF. The CDR3 DNA follows: TGTGCCAGTAGTATCCTTGACAGGTTTCCCAAAAACATTCAGTACTTC.

V usage is TRBV2 and J usage is TRBJ2-4; D is undetermined. Trimming cost V 7 bases and J 8 bases, with 15 bases left between them. The CDR3 has 13 residues. The germline CDR1 and CDR2 sequences are SNHLY and FYNNEI. DNA of the CDR3: TGTGCCAGCATCTTTACACAGTCTGACATTCAGTACTTC. Translating it yields CASIFTQSDIQYF.

This clone was seen a handful of times. DNA of the CDR3: TGTGCCAGCAGTGACCAAAACGTCTACGAGCAGTACTTC. Translating gives CASSDQNVYEQYF. The gene calls are TRBV6-6 and TRBJ2-7; the D is unclear. The CDR3 covers 13 residues. V shed 5 bases and J shed 3 bases, with 11 bases lying between them. The V gene's germline CDR1 is MNHNY and CDR2 SVGAGI (reference sequence).

This clone turned up a few times. The rearrangement links TRBV5-4 to TRBJ1-1, with 12 nucleotides matching TRBD1. Trimming cost V 7 bases and J 3 bases; bases outside gene matches: 7. There are 15 residues in the CDR3. Per the germline V gene, CDR1 is SGHNT and CDR2 is YYREEE (reference sequence). CDR3 amino acids: CASRDRGLQDTEAFF. The CDR3 region has the DNA TGTGCCAGCCGGGACAGGGGGCTACAGGACACTGAAGCTTTCTTT.

Points on this clone: Within the sample, other DNA sequences also encode this same CDR3. The V gene is TRBV14, the J gene TRBJ2-1; no clear D gene. Germline CDR1 and CDR2: SGHDN and FVKESK. The CDR3 consists of 12 residues. Trimming cost V 0 bases and J 9 bases, with 6 bases left between them. CDR3 in DNA: TGTGCCAGCAGCCAAGATCGAGGTGAGCAGTTCTTC. The encoded protein is CASSQDRGEQFF.

In its sample, this clone was seen a few times. The CDR3, as DNA: TGTGCCAGCAGCCCCGGACAGGGGGTTGGGGGGGGCAGCGTTGGGCAGTTCTTC. The encoded protein is CASSPGQGVGGGSVGQFF. The V call is TRBV7-2, the J call TRBJ2-1, with TRBD1 matching over 10 bases. The CDR3 is made up of 18 amino acids. From germline, CDR1 is SGHTA and CDR2 FQGNSA. V lost 5 bases, J lost 12 bases, and 22 bases stayed unmatched.

This clone came up a few times. The V call is TRBV13, the J call TRBJ2-1; D call uncertain. Germline-derived CDR1 and CDR2 are PRHDT and FYEKMQ (reference sequence). Trimming cost V 4 bases and J 1 base, with 11 bases left between them. The CDR3 totals 15 residues. The CDR3 reads CASSSDAGSYNEQFF. As DNA, the CDR3 is TGTGCCAGCAGCTCGGACGCAGGATCCTACAATGAGCAGTTCTTC.

Details on this clone: Compared with germline, one end of the junction differs, possibly owing to a read error. The J gene is TRBJ2-1, the V gene TRBV4-3; 12 bases line up with TRBD1. The CDR3 runs to 17 residues. CDR1 LGHNA and CDR2 YSLEER come from the germline V gene. The CDR3 sequence: CASSQDLGTGGYDEQFF. For the CDR3, the DNA is TGCGCCAGCAGCCAAGATCTGGGGACAGGGGGCTACGATGAGCAGTTCTTC.

Only a few counts were recorded for this clone. The chain joins TRBV4-1 to TRBJ2-6; D remains unclear. Trimming stripped 0 bases from V and 0 bases from J, with 6 bases between. The germline V gene has CDR1 MGHRA and CDR2 YSYEKL. This CDR3 has 16 residues. DNA of the CDR3: TGCGCCAGCAGCCAAGATTGGCGCTCTGGGGCCAACGTCCTGACTTTC. This encodes CASSQDWRSGANVLTF.

There are a few counts of this clone. V usage is TRBV20-1 and J usage is TRBJ1-2; D ambiguous. The CDR3 has 10 residues. Germline V gene sequence: CDR1 DFQATT, CDR2 SNEGSKA (reference sequence). V was trimmed by 3 bases and J by 8 bases, leaving 7 bases between them. The CDR3 region is CSASPQGYTF. The DNA of the CDR3 is TGCAGTGCTAGTCCCCAAGGCTACACCTTC.

This chain links TRBV5-8 with TRBJ2-1; 7 bases match TRBD2. CDR1 and CDR2 (germline): SGHTS, YDEGEE. The V and J ends lost 1 base and 4 bases, in that order; junction bases with no gene match: 5. This CDR3 has 15 amino acids. Here the CDR3 reads CASSLWGGTYNEQFF. In DNA, the CDR3 is TGTGCCAGCAGCTTGTGGGGGGGAACTTACAATGAGCAGTTCTTC. Full variable domain (outside the CDR3, taken from reference TRBV5-8 and TRBJ2-1): EAGVTQSPTHLIKTRGQQATLRCSPISGHTSVYWYQQALGLGLQFLLWYDEGEERNRGNFPPRFSGRQFPNYSSELNVNALELEDSALYLCASSLWGGTYNEQFFGPGTRLTVL.

This clone was detected only a few times. The V call is TRBV9, the J call TRBJ1-2; 7 nucleotides match TRBD1. This CDR3 has 15 amino acids. Looked up from germline, CDR1 is SGDLS and CDR2 is YYNGEE. V gave up 3 bases and J gave up 2 bases; unmatched junction bases: 7. CDR3 amino acids: CASSAPQGRNYGYTF. CDR3 nucleotides: TGTGCCAGCAGCGCTCCACAGGGGCGAAACTATGGCTACACCTTC.